One sample yielded the 30 T cell receptor beta chains listed below, sequenced in a study of molecular identifiers for immune sequencing clone quantification. TCRdb redid the calling of the PCR reads with MiXCR, one entry per CDR3 protein. The sample has tens of thousands of distinct CDR3 sequences, around 33% seen once; the top ten hold 3.5% to 4%. The sample taken for sequencing was naive CD8+ T cells from blood, with Jurkat cell RNA spiked in. This sample's subset: FACS-sorted CD8+CD4-CCR7+CD45RA+ naive T cells. All receptors come from a human donor in good health. Some libraries in this study had Jurkat cell RNA spiked in.

This chain connects TRBV20-1 to TRBJ2-3, with TRBD2 matching over 11 bases. The V and J ends lost 7 bases and 1 base, in that order; junction bases with no gene match: 1. CDR1 is DFQATT, CDR2 SNEGSKA, per germline (reference sequence). This CDR3 is 13 amino acids long. The CDR3, as DNA: TGCAGTGTAGCGGGAGGGCGCACAGATACGCAGTATTTT. It specifies CSVAGGRTDTQYF.

A few counts support this clonotype. The genes are TRBV29-1 and TRBJ2-1; D gene unclear. The CDR3 loop spans 16 amino acids. CDR1 is SQVTM and CDR2 is ANQGSEA in the germline V gene. The V gene lost 2 bases and the J gene lost 3 bases, with 17 bases spanning the gap. CDR3 nucleotide sequence: TGCAGCGTTGAACCTAGTGGGATCGGGTTCTACAATGAGCAGTTCTTC. This codes for CSVEPSGIGFYNEQFF.

The gene calls are TRBV7-9 and TRBJ1-1, with D tentatively TRBD1 (5 bases). Germline values: CDR1 SEHNR, CDR2 FQNEAQ (reference sequence). The CDR3 is made up of 13 amino acids. V lost 6 bases, J lost 7 bases, and 15 bases lay in between. CDR3 in DNA: TGTGCCAGCAGTTCTCAGGGACGGGGTGAAGCTTTCTTT. Its translation is CASSSQGRGEAFF.

This clonotype has a handful of counts. V and J are TRBV3-1 and TRBJ2-3; no reliable D call. The V end lost 4 bases, the J end lost 1 base, and 9 bases lay between the germline ends. From germline, CDR1 is LGHDT and CDR2 YNNKEL (reference sequence). This CDR3 spans 14 amino acids. The CDR3 sequence: CASSLIRGTDTQYF. The CDR3 bases are TGTGCCAGCAGCCTAATTAGGGGCACAGATACGCAGTATTTT.

Ten or more counts support this clonotype. CDR3 in amino acids: CASTDGETQYF. In nucleotides, the CDR3 is TGTGCCAGCACCGACGGAGAGACCCAGTACTTC. This chain connects TRBV25-1 to TRBJ2-5; D is undetermined. This CDR3 comprises 11 residues. Trimming cost V 7 bases and J 4 bases, with 7 bases left between them. Germline CDR1 is MGHDK and CDR2 is SYGVNS.

This clonotype was seen a handful of times. The V and J genes are TRBV13 and TRBJ2-5; no clear D. Trimming cost V 5 bases and J 2 bases, with 18 bases left between them. CDR3 size: 16 residues. Germline CDR1 and CDR2: PRHDT and FYEKMQ (reference sequence). The chain's CDR3 is CASSDPRRRKQETQYF. CDR3 bases: TGTGCCAGCAGCGACCCCCGCAGACGGAAACAAGAGACCCAGTACTTC. The variable domain in full, with the rest retrieved from reference TRBV13 and TRBJ2-5, is AAGVIQSPRHLIKEKRETATLKCYPIPRHDTVYWYQQGPGQDPQFLISFYEKMQSDKGSIPDRFSAQQFSDYHSELNMSSLELGDSALYFCASSDPRRRKQETQYFGPGTRLLVL.

The table lists this clonotype with many counts. The rearrangement joins TRBV27 to TRBJ2-3, with TRBD2 matching 7 bases. CDR1 and CDR2 from the germline V gene are MNHEY and SMNVEV (reference sequence). After removal of 7 bases from V and 6 bases from J, the junction contained 13 bases not matched to a gene. There are 15 residues in the CDR3. The CDR3 sequence: CASTLASGSWDTQYF. CDR3 coding DNA: TGTGCCAGCACCCTAGCTAGCGGCTCATGGGATACGCAGTATTTT.

Concerning this clonotype itself: Since a much larger clone is just one base distant, this may be a read error. V usage is TRBV28 and J usage is TRBJ2-5, with 13 bases fitting TRBD2. V gave up 6 bases and J gave up 5 bases; unmatched junction bases: 21. The CDR3 length is 20 residues. The germline CDR1 and CDR2 sequences are MDHEN and SYDVKM. For the CDR3, the DNA is TGTGCCAGCAGATTCCATGCGCGGGGACTAGCGGGAACCCCTGGGGAGACCCAGTACTTC. Translation: CASRFHARGLAGTPGETQYF.

This clonotype was seen at least ten times. V is TRBV7-2 and J is TRBJ2-7; 11 positions match TRBD2. The germline V gene has CDR1 SGHTA and CDR2 FQGNSA. After removal of 10 bases from V and 3 bases from J, the junction contained 5 bases not matched to a gene. The CDR3 is 13 residues long. The CDR3 protein is CAIGLAGGYEQYF. The CDR3 bases are TGTGCCATCGGGCTAGCGGGGGGCTACGAGCAGTACTTC.

This clonotype is a singleton in its sample. The chain employs TRBV29-1 and TRBJ2-7; D ambiguous. Germline V lookup: CDR1 SQVTM, CDR2 ANQGSEA. The CDR3 is 13 amino acids. Trimming pared 6 bases from V and 1 base from J, leaving 13 bases between. In DNA, the CDR3 is TGCAGCGTGAAATTACCGGTATCCTACGAGCAGTACTTC. Translating gives CSVKLPVSYEQYF.

As to this clonotype: This may come from a read error, since a much larger clone is one base off. The CDR3 coding sequence is TGCTGTGCTCCGCCTGGGGGACAGGGGCCCTACGAGCAGTACTTC. Protein sequence: CCAPPGGQGPYEQYF. The chain uses TRBV20-1 and TRBJ2-7; 10 positions agree with TRBD1. The CDR3 is made up of 15 amino acids. Germline values: CDR1 DFQATT, CDR2 SNEGSKA (reference sequence).

The table lists this clonotype with a few counts. This chain joins TRBV27 and TRBJ1-1; 8 nucleotides agree with TRBD1. CDR3 length: 16 amino acids. J gave up 1 base and V 6 bases, and 10 bases lay outside the gene matches. Germline CDR1 and CDR2: MNHEY and SMNVEV (reference sequence). The CDR3 DNA reads as TGTGCCAGCAGACTCGCAGGGGGCTTATGGAACACTGAAGCTTTCTTT. Its translation: CASRLAGGLWNTEAFF.

The sample holds many counts of this clonotype. The genes are TRBV5-1 and TRBJ2-7; D is ambiguous. V lost 0 bases to trimming and J lost 7 bases, with 17 bases between them. CDR3 length: 15 residues. Germline CDR1 and CDR2: SGHRS and YFSETQ. The CDR3 protein is CASSLETGRILEQYF. DNA of the CDR3: TGCGCCAGCAGCTTGGAAACTGGACGGATACTGGAGCAGTACTTC.

This clonotype was recorded at least ten times. The CDR3 reads CASSVPGRAYEQYF. The CDR3 region has the DNA TGTGCCAGTAGTGTGCCGGGACGCGCTTACGAGCAGTACTTC. The V call is TRBV19, the J call TRBJ2-7; D is perhaps TRBD1 or TRBD2 (5 bases each). The V and J ends lost 5 bases and 4 bases respectively, with 15 bases between them. The CDR3 extends over 14 amino acids. CDR1 and CDR2 from the germline V gene are LNHDA and SQIVND (reference sequence).

About this clonotype: This sequence may be a read error, since a much larger clone differs from it by one base. V is TRBV6-2 or TRBV6-3 and J is TRBJ1-5; D remains ambiguous. Germline V CDR1 and CDR2: MNHEY, SVGEGT. The CDR3 loop spans 14 amino acids. V dropped 7 bases and J dropped 2 bases, with 12 bases sitting between them. The CDR3 DNA is TGTGCCAGCATTTGGGTCTCGGGCAATCAGCCCCAGCATTTT. It encodes CASIWVSGNQPQHF.

This sequence joins TRBV19 and TRBJ2-1; 8 bases align to TRBD2. V lost 7 bases and J lost 3; bases outside the gene matches: 20. The germline V gene encodes CDR1 LNHDA and CDR2 SQIVND (reference sequence). The CDR3 consists of 19 residues. The CDR3 nucleotides read TGTGCCAGTACCACCCACGCGGGACGGGAGGGCCAGTTCTACAATGAGCAGTTCTTC. The encoded protein is CASTTHAGREGQFYNEQFF.

Note on this clonotype: The junction departs from germline at one end; a sequencing error may be responsible. This chain uses TRBV19 with TRBJ2-5; 7 bases are a match to TRBD1. The CDR3 is 12 residues long. Germline V gene sequence: CDR1 LNHDA, CDR2 SQIVND (reference sequence). The CDR3 sequence is CATRDREETQNF. For the CDR3, the DNA is TGTGCCACCCGGGACAGAGAAGAGACCCAGAACTTC.

J is TRBJ2-2 and V is TRBV7-8; 7 positions agree with TRBD1. The CDR3 length is 16 residues. The junction had 10 bases not matched to a gene; V was cut back by 5 bases and J by 4 bases. The V gene's germline CDR1 is SGHVS and CDR2 FQNEAQ. The CDR3 here is CASSHRQGAITGELFF. The CDR3 DNA follows: TGTGCCAGCAGCCACAGACAGGGCGCGATCACCGGGGAGCTGTTTTTT.

CDR3 sequence reads: CASSSLGWAYNEQFF. CDR3 coding DNA: TGTGCCAGCAGTAGTTTGGGGTGGGCCTACAATGAGCAGTTCTTC. This chain uses TRBV7-9 with TRBJ2-1; D remains ambiguous. CDR1 is SEHNR, CDR2 FQNEAQ, per germline (reference sequence). V dropped 6 bases and J dropped 2 bases, with 14 bases sitting between them. The CDR3 contains 15 residues. Filled out from reference TRBV7-9 and TRBJ2-1, the complete variable domain reads DTGVSQNPRHKITKRGQNVTFRCDPISEHNRLYWYRQTLGQGPEFLTYFQNEAQLEKSRLLSDRFSAERPKGSFSTLEIQRTEQGDSAMYLCASSSLGWAYNEQFFGPGTRLTVL.

This clonotype was recorded a few times. A read error may be the cause here, since a much bigger clone is one base away. The chain employs TRBV29-1 and TRBJ2-7; maybe TRBD1 (7 bases). V was pared by 0 bases and J by 9 bases, with 15 bases between. Germline V gene sequence: CDR1 SQVTM, CDR2 ANQGSEA. This CDR3 comprises 13 residues. CDR3 in amino acids: CSVEDGGGGVQYF. In DNA, the CDR3 is TGCAGCGTTGAAGATGGAGGGGGCGGCGTGCAGTACTTC.

The chain has TRBV28 and TRBJ2-7; 7 bases line up with TRBD1. The germline CDR1 and CDR2 sequences are MDHEN and SYDVKM. J lost 3 bases, V lost 2 bases, and 4 bases had no gene match. The CDR3 extends over 14 amino acids. For the CDR3, the DNA is TGTGCCAGCAGTTTAACCGACAGGGTCTACGAGCAGTACTTC. As protein: CASSLTDRVYEQYF.

A word on this clonotype: Since no conserved phenylalanine or tryptophan closes the CDR3, a read error is the likely cause. The V call is TRBV6-1, the J call TRBJ2-2; D not certain. This CDR3 comprises 13 residues. The germline V and J ends were trimmed by 1 base and 6 bases, with 6 bases remaining between them. Germline V gives CDR1 MNHNS, CDR2 SASEGT. The CDR3 sequence is CASSEVGSGELFY. CDR3 in DNA: TGTGCCAGCAGTGAAGTGGGATCCGGGGAGCTGTTTTAT.

The J gene is TRBJ2-1, the V gene TRBV7-2; D remains unclear. The CDR3 runs 14 residues. Trimming cost V 1 base and J 5 bases, with 9 bases left between them. Per germline, CDR1 SGHTA and CDR2 FQGNSA. CDR3 in amino acids: CASSLVEAHNEQFF. The DNA of the CDR3 is TGTGCCAGCAGCTTAGTCGAAGCCCACAATGAGCAGTTCTTC. Full variable domain (remainder filled in from reference TRBV7-2 and TRBJ2-1): GAGVSQSPSNKVTEKGKDVELRCDPISGHTALYWYRQSLGQGLEFLIYFQGNSAPDKSGLPSDRFSAERTGGSVSTLTIQRTQQEDSAVYLCASSLVEAHNEQFFGPGTRLTVL.

J is TRBJ2-2 and V is TRBV11-2, with 10 positions matching TRBD2. J was trimmed by 6 bases and V by 6 bases; bases with no gene match: 10. This CDR3 has 16 residues. CDR1 and CDR2 (germline): SGHAT, FQNNGV. CDR3 nucleotides: TGTGCCAGCAGTTCAGCTAGCGGGAGATACCCCGGGGAGCTGTTTTTT. It translates to CASSSASGRYPGELFF.

A note on this clonotype: This may arise from a read error, as a much more abundant clone is one base away. The V and J genes are TRBV9 and TRBJ2-2; the match to TRBD2 covers 7 bases. The CDR3 length is 11 residues. CDR1 and CDR2 from the germline V gene are SGDLS and YYNGEE. CDR3 nucleotides: TGTGCCAGCAGCGTGAGCGGGGAGCTGGTTTTT. Encoded protein: CASSVSGELVF.

Remarks on this clonotype: An end of the junction differs from the germline gene, which may be a read error. The chain employs TRBV10-3 and TRBJ2-2, with a possible D match to TRBD2 (5 bases). CDR3 length equals 13 residues. CDR1 ENHRY and CDR2 SYGVKD come from the germline V gene. The CDR3 region is CAIIGKTTGEQFF. The CDR3 bases are TGTGCCATCATTGGAAAAACAACCGGGGAGCAGTTTTTT.

This clonotype was counted at least ten times. The chain has TRBV9 and TRBJ2-3; 7 nucleotides align to TRBD1. The V segment lost 2 bases and the J segment 4 bases; nucleotides outside the gene matches: 4. There are 14 residues in the CDR3. Germline loops: CDR1 SGDLS, CDR2 YYNGEE. The CDR3 here is CASSVAGGSDTQYF. CDR3 nucleotide sequence: TGTGCCAGCAGCGTGGCAGGGGGTTCAGATACGCAGTATTTT.

The V call is TRBV11-2, the J call TRBJ2-1, with D perhaps TRBD1 (6 bases). The CDR3 loop spans 16 amino acids. Germline CDR1 reads SGHAT; CDR2 reads FQNNGV. V lost 6 bases and J lost 2, with 17 bases in between. CDR3 DNA: TGTGCCAGCAGAAAAACCGGGACATACACCTACAATGAGCAGTTCTTC. Encoded protein: CASRKTGTYTYNEQFF.

This clonotype was recorded a few times. The rearrangement links TRBV9 to TRBJ1-5, with D perhaps TRBD1 (5 bases). Germline CDR1 SGDLS, CDR2 YYNGEE. V was cut by 1 base and J by 7 bases, with 9 bases left in between. This CDR3 spans 13 amino acids. In nucleotides, the CDR3 is TGTGCCAGCAGCGTAACAGGCGACCAGCCCCAGCATTTT. Translation gives CASSVTGDQPQHF.

This clonotype appeared a few times. The chain links TRBV11-1 to TRBJ2-1; tentatively, D is TRBD2 (6 bases). Deletions cut 6 bases from V and 9 bases from J, with 18 bases between. CDR1 and CDR2 from the germline V gene are SGHAT and FQDESV (reference sequence). The CDR3 is 14 amino acids. CDR3: CASRLTEGDGEQFF. Here the CDR3 DNA reads TGTGCCAGCAGATTAACGGAGGGTGACGGTGAGCAGTTCTTC.